These 7 T cell receptor beta chains were sequenced from one sample in a study of Graves' ophthalmopathy and Graves' hyperthyroidism. Beta-chain TCR CDR3 regions were amplified from RNA transcripts. HTBI primers were used in a first-round RT-PCR, which preceded a second-round multiplex PCR. TCRdb independently ran MiXCR on the multiplex PCR reads; one entry per CDR3 protein. The sample holds roughly 1.1 million distinct CDR3 sequences, 35% to 40% seen once. The specimen was peripheral blood or thyroid tissue (not recorded which). All receptors derive from an adult man with Graves' hyperthyroidism.

This clonotype was seen ten or more times. V gene TRBV24-1 combines with J gene TRBJ2-5, with a tentative D call TRBD1 (6 bases). Germline-derived CDR1 and CDR2 are KGHDR and SFDVKD. This CDR3 spans 13 amino acids. V was shortened by 2 bases and J by 4 bases, with 7 bases between the two germline ends. This CDR3 reads CATSDYRVETQYF. As DNA, the CDR3 is TGTGCCACCAGTGATTACAGGGTAGAGACCCAGTACTTC.

This clonotype has just a few counts. The V and J genes are TRBV29-1 and TRBJ2-5; D possibly matches TRBD1 or TRBD2 (5 bases each). CDR1 SQVTM and CDR2 ANQGSEA come from the germline V gene. CDR3 length equals 12 residues. V was trimmed by 4 bases and J by 7 bases, leaving 13 bases between them. The CDR3 loop is CSVGGATGTQYF. The DNA of the CDR3 is TGCAGCGTTGGAGGGGCGACGGGGACCCAGTACTTC.

This clonotype was seen many times. This chain links TRBV5-1 with TRBJ1-5; 7 bases map to TRBD1. CDR3 length: 14 amino acids. CDR1 and CDR2 from the germline V gene are SGHRS and YFSETQ. The V gene end was trimmed by 4 bases and the J gene end by 7 bases; junction bases not matched to a gene: 8. CDR3 in DNA: TGCGCCAGCAGCCCAGGGACAGAGGAACAGCCCCAGCATTTT. Protein sequence: CASSPGTEEQPQHF.

This clonotype was picked up many times. This chain uses TRBV12-3 or TRBV12-4 with TRBJ1-5; TRBD1 matches at 7 bases. This CDR3 has 15 amino acids. J gave up 3 bases and V 5 bases, and 7 bases lay outside the gene matches. The CDR3 region has the DNA TGTGCCAGCAGTGAGCGGCAGGGGGACAATCAGCCCCAGCATTTT. Protein: CASSERQGDNQPQHF.

A few counts support this clonotype. The chain joins TRBV5-1 to TRBJ1-1, with D possibly being TRBD1 (5 bases). CDR3 length equals 13 residues. Germline CDR1 is SGHRS and CDR2 is YFSETQ. V gave up 4 bases and J gave up 7 bases, with 14 bases separating them. CDR3 in DNA: TGCGCCAGCAGCCCCGGGACTCCTTATGAAGCTTTCTTT. Encoded protein: CASSPGTPYEAFF.

This chain links TRBV20-1 with TRBJ2-7, with 7 bases lining up with TRBD1. The junction had 7 bases not matched to a gene; V was cut back by 0 bases and J by 2 bases. The CDR3 consists of 15 residues. The germline CDR1 and CDR2 sequences are DFQATT and SNEGSKA (reference sequence). The CDR3 sequence is CSARDGTVATYEQYF. For the CDR3, the DNA is TGCAGTGCTAGAGATGGGACAGTGGCTACCTACGAGCAGTACTTC.

This clonotype was seen many times. The chain joins TRBV2 to TRBJ2-2; 8 nucleotides match TRBD2. V was pared by 4 bases and J by 8 bases, with 9 bases of the junction left unmatched. CDR1 is SNHLY and CDR2 is FYNNEI in the germline V gene. The CDR3 contains 15 residues. CDR3 bases: TGTGCCAGCAGTGGAAGCGGGAGATCAGGGGGGGAGCTGTTTTTT. Residues: CASSGSGRSGGELFF.